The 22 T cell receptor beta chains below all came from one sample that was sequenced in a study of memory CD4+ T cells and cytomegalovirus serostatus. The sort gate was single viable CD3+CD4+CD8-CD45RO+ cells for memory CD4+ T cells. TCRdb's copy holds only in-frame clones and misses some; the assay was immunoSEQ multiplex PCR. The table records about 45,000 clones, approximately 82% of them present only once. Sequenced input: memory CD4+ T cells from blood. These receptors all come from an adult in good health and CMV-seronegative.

The chain's CDR3 is CASSLDRGLRDGYTF. CDR3 bases: TGTGCCAGCAGCCTGGACAGGGGGCTTAGGGATGGCTACACCTTC. The V call is TRBV5-6, the J call TRBJ1-2, with TRBD1 matching 11 bases. The junction had 8 bases not matched to a gene; V was cut back by 4 bases and J by 6 bases. This CDR3 is 15 amino acids long. The V gene's germline CDR1 is SGHDT and CDR2 YYEEEE.

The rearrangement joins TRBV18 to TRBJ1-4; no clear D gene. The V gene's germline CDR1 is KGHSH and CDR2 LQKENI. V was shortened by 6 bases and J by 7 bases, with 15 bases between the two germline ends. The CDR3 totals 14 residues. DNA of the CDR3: TGTGCCAGCTCCCGAGAACGTAACGGTGAAAAACTGTTTTTT. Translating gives CASSRERNGEKLFF.

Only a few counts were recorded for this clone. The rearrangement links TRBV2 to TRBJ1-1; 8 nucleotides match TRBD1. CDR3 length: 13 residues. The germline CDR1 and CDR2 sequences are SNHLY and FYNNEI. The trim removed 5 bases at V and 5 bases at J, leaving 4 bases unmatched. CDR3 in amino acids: CASSRQGSTEAFF. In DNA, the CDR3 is TGTGCCAGCAGTCGACAGGGGAGTACTGAAGCTTTCTTT.

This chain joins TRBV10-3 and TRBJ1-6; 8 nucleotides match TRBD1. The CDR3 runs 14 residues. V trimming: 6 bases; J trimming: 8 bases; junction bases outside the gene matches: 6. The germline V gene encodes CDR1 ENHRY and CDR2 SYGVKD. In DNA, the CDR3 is TGTGCCATCAGCGGACAGGGATGGGATTCACCCCTCCACTTT. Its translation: CAISGQGWDSPLHF.

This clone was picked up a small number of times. The CDR3 sequence is CASSPAVGLAGGSTDTQYF. The CDR3 DNA is TGTGCCAGCTCACCAGCAGTTGGACTAGCGGGGGGGAGCACAGATACGCAGTATTTT. The genes are TRBV18 and TRBJ2-3, with 15 bases fitting TRBD2. The CDR3 loop spans 19 amino acids. Germline assignment: CDR1 KGHSH and CDR2 LQKENI. V trimming: 2 bases; J trimming: 0 bases; junction bases outside the gene matches: 6.

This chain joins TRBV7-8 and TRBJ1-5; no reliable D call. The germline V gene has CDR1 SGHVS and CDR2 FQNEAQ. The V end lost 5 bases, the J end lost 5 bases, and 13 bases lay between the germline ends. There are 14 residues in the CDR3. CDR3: CASSPEGGHQPQHF. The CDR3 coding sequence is TGTGCCAGCAGCCCGGAGGGCGGTCATCAGCCCCAGCATTTT.

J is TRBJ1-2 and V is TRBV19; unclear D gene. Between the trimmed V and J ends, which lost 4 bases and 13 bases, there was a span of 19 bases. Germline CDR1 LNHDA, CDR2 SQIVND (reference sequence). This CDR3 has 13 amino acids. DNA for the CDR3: TGTGCCAGTAGTACGGAGGGAAACCGAGTAGTCACCTTC. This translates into CASSTEGNRVVTF.

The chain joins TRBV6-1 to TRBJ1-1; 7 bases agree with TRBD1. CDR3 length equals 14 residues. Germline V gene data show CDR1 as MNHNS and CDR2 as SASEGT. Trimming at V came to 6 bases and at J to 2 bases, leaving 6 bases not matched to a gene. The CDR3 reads CASSWDSQNTEAFF. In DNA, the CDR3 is TGTGCCAGCAGCTGGGACAGCCAAAACACTGAAGCTTTCTTT.

CDR3 amino acids: CASSLTSSTEAFF. The CDR3 DNA is TGTGCCAGCAGCTTAACTTCTTCCACTGAAGCTTTCTTT. The rearrangement joins TRBV11-2 to TRBJ1-1; D uncertain. The germline V gene encodes CDR1 SGHAT and CDR2 FQNNGV. The CDR3 covers 13 residues. Trimming removed 2 bases from V and 4 bases from J, with 8 bases in between.

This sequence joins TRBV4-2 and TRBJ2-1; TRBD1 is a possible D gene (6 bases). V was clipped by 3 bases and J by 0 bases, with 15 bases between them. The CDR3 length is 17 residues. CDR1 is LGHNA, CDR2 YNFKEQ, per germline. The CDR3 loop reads CASSHTGQPSSYNEQFF. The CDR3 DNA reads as TGTGCCAGCAGCCATACGGGACAACCAAGCTCCTACAATGAGCAGTTCTTC.

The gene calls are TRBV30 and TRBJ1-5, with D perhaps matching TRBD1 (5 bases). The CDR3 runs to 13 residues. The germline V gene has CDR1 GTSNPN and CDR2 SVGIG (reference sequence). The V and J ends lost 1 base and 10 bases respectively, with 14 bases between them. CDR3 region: CAWSGTNNGPQHF. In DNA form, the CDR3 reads TGTGCCTGGAGTGGGACAAACAACGGCCCCCAGCATTTT.

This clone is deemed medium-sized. The CDR3 bases are TGCGCCAGCAGCCAGGATCCCGCGATAAAAGACAGATCCTACGAGCAGTACTTC. Translating it yields CASSQDPAIKDRSYEQYF. The genes are TRBV4-1 and TRBJ2-7; D is perhaps TRBD1 (5 bases). V was trimmed by 3 bases and J by 1 base, leaving 22 bases between them. This CDR3 has 18 amino acids. Per the germline V gene, CDR1 is MGHRA and CDR2 is YSYEKL.

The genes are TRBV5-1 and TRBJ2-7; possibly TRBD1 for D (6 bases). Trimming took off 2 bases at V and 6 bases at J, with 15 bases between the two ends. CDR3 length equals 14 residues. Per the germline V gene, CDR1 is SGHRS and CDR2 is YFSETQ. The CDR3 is CASSFRDKTSEQYF. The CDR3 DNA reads TGCGCCAGCAGCTTCCGGGACAAGACCTCCGAGCAGTACTTC.

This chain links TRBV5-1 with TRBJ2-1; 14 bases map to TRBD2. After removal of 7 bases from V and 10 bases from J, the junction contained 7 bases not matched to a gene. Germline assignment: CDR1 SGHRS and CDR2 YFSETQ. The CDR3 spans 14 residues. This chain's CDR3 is CASAGTSGGREQFF. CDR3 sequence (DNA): TGCGCCAGCGCCGGGACTAGCGGGGGTAGGGAGCAGTTCTTC.

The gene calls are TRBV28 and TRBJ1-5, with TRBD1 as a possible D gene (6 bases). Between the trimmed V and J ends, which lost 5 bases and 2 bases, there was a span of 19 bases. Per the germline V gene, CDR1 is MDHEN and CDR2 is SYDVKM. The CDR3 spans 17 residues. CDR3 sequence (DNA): TGTGCCAGCAGTCTAGGCTGGGGAGGGGGTGGCAATCAGCCCCAGCATTTT. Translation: CASSLGWGGGGNQPQHF. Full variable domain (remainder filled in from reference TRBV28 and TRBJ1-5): DVKVTQSSRYLVKRTGEKVFLECVQDMDHENMFWYRQDPGLGLRLIYFSYDVKMKEKGDIPEGYSVSREKKERFSLILESASTNQTSMYLCASSLGWGGGGNQPQHFGDGTRLSIL.

DNA of the CDR3: TGTGCCAGCTCATACCAAGAGACCCAGTACTTC. Translation gives CASSYQETQYF. The chain joins TRBV18 to TRBJ2-5, with D unresolved. Deletions cut 5 bases from V and 0 bases from J, with 1 base between. The V gene's germline CDR1 is KGHSH and CDR2 LQKENI. The CDR3 extends over 11 amino acids.

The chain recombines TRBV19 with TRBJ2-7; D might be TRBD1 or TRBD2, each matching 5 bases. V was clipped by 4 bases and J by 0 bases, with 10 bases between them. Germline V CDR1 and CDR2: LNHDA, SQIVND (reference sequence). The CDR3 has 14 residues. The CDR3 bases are TGTGCCAGTAGTACCGGGACCAACTCCTACGAGCAGTACTTC. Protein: CASSTGTNSYEQYF.

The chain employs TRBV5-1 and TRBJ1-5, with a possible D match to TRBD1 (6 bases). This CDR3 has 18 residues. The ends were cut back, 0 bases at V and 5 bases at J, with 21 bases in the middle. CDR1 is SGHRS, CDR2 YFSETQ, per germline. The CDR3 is CASSLGGSSGTLDQPQHF. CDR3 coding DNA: TGCGCCAGCAGCTTGGGGGGATCTTCCGGGACACTCGATCAGCCCCAGCATTTT.

The CDR3 DNA is TGTGCCAGCAGCCCGAGGGCCCCCGTGATTTCGGATATACGCAATCAGCCCCAGCATTTT. Translation: CASSPRAPVISDIRNQPQHF. The chain links TRBV7-8 to TRBJ1-5, with D unresolved. V was shortened by 5 bases and J by 2 bases, with 28 bases between the two germline ends. CDR3 length equals 20 residues. Germline loops: CDR1 SGHVS, CDR2 FQNEAQ.

In DNA, the CDR3 is TGTGCCAGCAGCTTGGAAGGGGTCTCCTACAATGAGCAGTTCTTC. Its translation: CASSLEGVSYNEQFF. This rearrangement joins TRBV5-5 to TRBJ2-1; a weak D match, TRBD1 (5 bases). Trimming took off 0 bases at V and 0 bases at J, with 7 bases between the two ends. From germline, CDR1 is SGHKS and CDR2 YYEKEE (reference sequence). The CDR3 runs to 15 residues.

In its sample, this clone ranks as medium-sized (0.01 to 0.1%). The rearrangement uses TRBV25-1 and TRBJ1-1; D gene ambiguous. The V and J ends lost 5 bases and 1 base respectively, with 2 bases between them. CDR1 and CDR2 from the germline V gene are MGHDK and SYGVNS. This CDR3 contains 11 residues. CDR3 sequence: CASSRNTEAFF. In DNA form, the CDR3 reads TGTGCCAGCAGTAGGAACACTGAAGCTTTCTTT. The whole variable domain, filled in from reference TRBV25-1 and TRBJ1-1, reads EADIYQTPRYLVIGTGKKITLECSQTMGHDKMYWYQQDPGMELHLIHYSYGVNSTEKGDLSSESTVSRIRTEHFPLTLESARPSHTSQYLCASSRNTEAFFGQGTRLTVV.

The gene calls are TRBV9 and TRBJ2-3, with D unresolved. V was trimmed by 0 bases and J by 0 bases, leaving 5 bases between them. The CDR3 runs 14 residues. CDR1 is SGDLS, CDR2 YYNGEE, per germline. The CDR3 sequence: CASSVAGSTDTQYF. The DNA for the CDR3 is TGTGCCAGCAGCGTAGCCGGAAGCACAGATACGCAGTATTTT.